The T cell receptor (beta chain) described here comes from a study of identical twins. The CDR3 spans 15 residues. Unmatched junction bases numbered 8, after V lost 0 bases and J lost 8 bases. CDR1 is SGHRS and CDR2 is YFSETQ in the germline V gene. TCRdb re-derived calls from the 5' RACE reads in MiXCR, one entry per CDR3 protein. This sample has some 440,000 distinct CDR3 sequences, with roughly 26% found just once. These sequences were also reported in another study, on T cells expressing NK-cell markers.

The receptor comes from a woman aged 18-29 years in good health. Sequenced input: CD4+ T cells sorted from blood. The genes are TRBV5-1 and TRBJ1-1, with 9 bases aligning to TRBD1. CDR3 bases: TGCGCCAGCAGCTTGGGGATACAGGGGGCTGAGGAAGCTTTCTTT. Its protein is CASSLGIQGAEEAFF.